The present TCR beta chain was sequenced within a study of cytomegalovirus exposure and HLA in healthy donors. In the study overall: Prior work identified 117 million unique TCR beta sequences in some 200 million T cells.

The PCR had 60 Vbeta and 13 Jbeta primers. TCRdb keeps only in-frame clones here, not all; method: immunoSEQ multiplex PCR. The table records 180,000 or so clones, 76% of them present only once. At collection, donors were nominally healthy, but unrecorded immune exposures were probable. Per the germline V gene, CDR1 is LNHDA and CDR2 is SQIVND (reference sequence). The CDR3 loop spans 11 amino acids. V shed 7 bases, J shed 7 bases, and the junction held 1 base outside the gene matches. The sequence came from a female donor in good health and CMV-seronegative. Source material: PBMCs. The chain is built from TRBV19 and TRBJ1-1; 9 bases map to TRBD1. CDR3 sequence reads: CASMTGGEAFF. The CDR3 DNA reads TGTGCCAGTATGACAGGGGGTGAAGCTTTCTTT.